The rows below give T cell receptor beta chains drawn from one sample of a study of T cells in localized non-small cell lung cancer. Assay used: immunoSEQ multiplex PCR; TCRdb lists only in-frame clones, some missing. There are tens of thousands of clones in the sample; about 91% occur only once, and over 9.5% lies in the top ten. Sequencing was performed on peripheral blood mononuclear cells, taken before any cancer treatment. The receptor source for this set is an older female donor with stage II lung adenocarcinoma. Each CDR3 is given with its conserved first and last residue. Expanded clones get a size class; other rows say once, few or many, or leave the size out.

CDR3 protein,CDR3 length,V gene,J gene,clone size
CASSSRISGANEQFF,15,TRBV11-2,TRBJ2-1,-
CASSLQETYNEQFF,14,TRBV5-1,TRBJ2-1,-
CASSLQGTSDTEAFF,15,TRBV7-9,TRBJ1-1,-
CASSLGTGSVTGELFF,16,TRBV5-1,TRBJ2-2,-
CASSYRQTGAEEKLFF,16,TRBV5-6,TRBJ1-4,-
CASRPRPGSGELFF,14,TRBV6-5,TRBJ2-2,-
CASSPPTANEKLFF,14,TRBV5-4,TRBJ1-4,once
CASSLGGTKNIQYF,14,TRBV6-1,TRBJ2-4,-
CASSLGQGTYEQYF,14,TRBV7-9,TRBJ2-7,-
CASTPGGNRPDTQYF,15,TRBV19,TRBJ2-3,-
CASSLHRAPSTDTQYF,16,TRBV2,TRBJ2-3,-
CASYRFTEAFF,11,TRBV19,TRBJ1-1,-
CASSARQAGGEKLFF,15,TRBV27,TRBJ1-4,-
CASSIGTGNIYEQYF,15,TRBV19,TRBJ2-7,-
CASSISFPGGTELFF,15,TRBV19,TRBJ2-2,-
CASITALSYEQYF,13,TRBV2,TRBJ2-7,-
CASSSWTGGNSPLHF,15,TRBV11-1,TRBJ1-6,-
CASSLGTGGGYEQYF,15,TRBV7-2,TRBJ2-7,-
CASSIFVATEGIQPQHF,17,TRBV19,TRBJ1-5,-
CASSDLGQGEQPQHF,15,TRBV2,TRBJ1-5,-
CASSQETGGINEQYF,15,TRBV4-3,TRBJ2-7,few
CASSAEGQGLNTEAFF,16,TRBV5-1,TRBJ1-1,-
CASSPGGQANYGYTF,15,TRBV5-4,TRBJ1-2,-
CASSLGWNTEAFF,13,TRBV4-1,TRBJ1-1,-
CASRSGTLYGYTF,13,TRBV27,TRBJ1-2,-
CASSLETSGRGAKNIQYF,18,TRBV7-2,TRBJ2-4,-
CASRTGQGLYEQYF,14,TRBV19,TRBJ2-7,-
CASSQSGMAQETQYF,15,TRBV5-5,TRBJ2-5,-
CASRTGSAHEQYF,13,TRBV5-1,TRBJ2-7,-
CASSSDSPDTDTQYF,15,TRBV5-1,TRBJ2-3,-
CASSPGTSDDEQYF,14,TRBV5-1,TRBJ2-7,-
CASSRSGSMNTEAFF,15,TRBV27,TRBJ1-1,-
CAWSPSPTRTETQYF,15,TRBV30,TRBJ2-5,few
CASSLSHTQETQYF,14,TRBV7-6,TRBJ2-5,-
CSVVPDRFGTEAFF,14,TRBV29-1,TRBJ1-1,-
CASSPSGQGASGYTF,15,TRBV18,TRBJ1-2,-
CASSRRTGGIAEAFF,15,TRBV27,TRBJ1-1,once
CASSSRTGVTDTQYF,15,TRBV7-2,TRBJ2-3,-
CASSLLRGRLSSYEQYF,17,TRBV28,TRBJ2-7,-
CAWKPGQGGIYGYTF,15,TRBV30,TRBJ1-2,-
CASSGENEKLFF,12,TRBV6-5,TRBJ1-4,-
CASGTFYEQYF,11,TRBV7-2,TRBJ2-7,-
CAWETGKGGLGNTIYF,16,TRBV30,TRBJ1-3,-
CASSFMAGDNEQFF,14,TRBV5-1,TRBJ2-1,-
CASSLGTVPRADTQYF,16,TRBV7-2,TRBJ2-3,-
CASSELETLSFF,12,TRBV6-1,TRBJ1-1,-